Listed below are T cell receptor beta chains from one sample, sequenced in a study of OX40 agonist ivuxolimab in advanced cancers. The method was immunoSEQ multiplex PCR; TCRdb's version includes in-frame clones alone and lacks a portion of them. The sample records 68,000 or so clones, 83% being singletons. Source: CD4+ or CD8+ T cells sorted from blood, taken in a trial of the OX40 agonist ivuxolimab. Source of these receptors: an adult with an advanced solid tumor such as melanoma, head and neck, liver or kidney cancer. Each CDR3 is given with its conserved first and last residue. Each record gives: D gene, clone size, J gene, V gene, CDR3 length, CDR3 protein, CDR3 DNA. D genes are given only for firm matches. Clone size is not always given. Where it is, it says once, few, many or a class for expanded clones.

>.|once|TRBJ2-5|TRBV19|14
CASSIRRGGETQYF
TGTGCCAGTAGTATCAGGAGGGGGGGGGAGACCCAGTACTTC
>.|few|TRBJ1-6|TRBV28|12
CATTRVGSPLHF
TGTGCCACCACCCGGGTAGGTTCACCCCTCCACTTT
>.|.|TRBJ2-3|TRBV6-1|15
CASSDVGATSDTQYF
TGTGCCAGCAGTGATGTGGGGGCGACCTCAGATACGCAGTATTTT
>.|.|TRBJ2-3|TRBV11-3|13
CASSLELTDTQYF
TGTGCCAGCAGCTTAGAGCTGACAGATACGCAGTATTTT
>.|.|TRBJ2-1|TRBV5-1|16
CASSSPGLSSYNEQFF
TGCGCCAGCAGCAGCCCAGGTCTTAGCTCCTACAATGAGCAGTTCTTC
>.|.|TRBJ2-7|TRBV28|12
CASSLTVYEQYF
TGTGCCAGCAGTTTAACGGTATACGAGCAGTACTTC
>.|.|TRBJ2-7|TRBV5-5|15
CASSLAYGQGKSQYF
TGTGCCAGCAGCTTGGCCTATGGGCAGGGAAAATCGCAGTACTTC
>TRBD2|.|TRBJ2-1|TRBV15|14
CATSREGGRNEQFF
TGTGCCACCAGCAGAGAGGGGGGGAGGAATGAGCAGTTCTTC
>.|.|TRBJ2-1|TRBV5-1|17
CASTPRADYLSYNEQFF
TGCGCCAGCACCCCCCGGGCAGACTACCTCTCCTACAATGAGCAGTTCTTC
>TRBD2|few|TRBJ2-5|TRBV7-2|16
CASSQSGLAGEETQYF
TGTGCCAGCAGCCAATCGGGACTAGCGGGAGAAGAGACCCAGTACTTC
>.|.|TRBJ2-7|TRBV30|12
CAWSGGGYEQYF
TGTGCCTGGAGTGGAGGGGGGTACGAGCAGTACTTC
>TRBD1|few|TRBJ1-1|TRBV11-1|15
CASSPLRGRNTEAFF
TGTGCCAGCAGCCCCCTGAGGGGGCGGAACACTGAAGCTTTCTTT
>.|many|TRBJ1-2|TRBV5-4|12
CASSLPATGYTF
TGTGCCAGCAGCCTTCCGGCCACTGGCTACACCTTC
>.|.|TRBJ1-1|TRBV10-3|14
CAISDQGSVAEAFF
TGTGCCATCAGTGATCAGGGAAGCGTAGCTGAAGCTTTCTTT
>TRBD2|.|TRBJ2-2|TRBV7-8|17
CASSLGTSGVTAGELFF
TGTGCCAGCAGCTTAGGGACTAGCGGGGTAACCGCCGGGGAGCTGTTTTTT
>.|.|TRBJ1-5|TRBV6-1|14
CASIYSVGNQPQHF
TGTGCCAGCATCTACTCGGTGGGCAATCAGCCCCAGCATTTT
>.|.|TRBJ2-7|TRBV5-4|13
CASSLGGSDEQYF
TGTGCCAGCAGCTTGGGTGGCTCCGACGAGCAGTACTTC
>.|.|TRBJ1-1|TRBV11-3|13
CASSLAGTTEAFF
TGTGCCAGCAGCTTAGCGGGGACGACTGAAGCTTTCTTT
>.|once|TRBJ2-7|TRBV5-4|13
CASSLQRSYEQYF
TGTGCCAGCAGCTTGCAGCGGAGCTACGAGCAGTACTTC
>TRBD1|.|TRBJ1-1|TRBV18|13
CASSRQGSTEAFF
TGTGCCAGCTCCCGACAGGGATCCACTGAAGCTTTCTTT
>TRBD1|.|TRBJ1-1|TRBV6-6|16
CASSSGRRGLYGEAFF
TGTGCCAGCAGCTCCGGGCGCAGGGGGCTTTATGGTGAAGCTTTCTTT
>TRBD1|once|TRBJ2-1|TRBV18|17
CASSLSTGTVSYNEQFF
TGTGCCAGCTCACTTTCAACCGGGACAGTATCCTACAATGAGCAGTTCTTC
>.|once|TRBJ1-4|TRBV6-5|13
CASRRSTNEKLFF
TGTGCCAGCAGGAGGTCCACTAATGAAAAACTGTTTTTT
>TRBD1|.|TRBJ2-7|TRBV7-9|14
CASSYGTASYEQYF
TGTGCCAGCAGCTACGGGACAGCCTCCTACGAGCAGTACTTC
>.|once|TRBJ2-3|TRBV27|16
CASSRQGGGGTDTQYF
TGTGCCAGCAGCCGACAGGGTGGAGGGGGCACAGATACGCAGTATTTT
>.|.|TRBJ2-3|TRBV5-8|18
CASSFELFTSDSTDTQYF
TGTGCCAGCAGCTTCGAACTGTTCACGTCGGATAGCACAGATACGCAGTATTTT
>.|.|TRBJ2-7|TRBV6-5|13
CASRPGQNYEQYF
TGTGCCAGCAGACCTGGACAGAACTACGAGCAGTACTTC
>.|once|TRBJ2-7|TRBV11-3|13
CASSLRQGSEQYF
TGTGCCAGCAGCCTACGGCAGGGATCCGAGCAGTACTTC
>TRBD1|.|TRBJ1-2|TRBV6-5|13
CATYPDRLYGYTF
TGTGCCACCTACCCGGACAGGTTATATGGCTACACCTTC
>.|.|TRBJ1-2|TRBV30|11
CAWSAVLGYTF
TGTGCCTGGAGTGCGGTCCTGGGCTACACCTTC
>.|.|TRBJ2-1|TRBV12-2|14
CASRLVSISNEQFF
TGTGCAAGTCGCTTAGTGTCCATCTCCAATGAGCAGTTCTTC
>.|.|TRBJ2-3|TRBV13|16
CASSPKTLLHTDTQYF
TGTGCCAGCAGCCCTAAGACCCTGCTGCACACAGATACGCAGTATTTT
>.|.|TRBJ2-7|TRBV14|14
CASSQGGTAGEQYF
TGTGCCAGCAGCCAGGGTGGGACCGCGGGCGAGCAGTACTTC
>.|.|TRBJ1-5|TRBV5-6|14
CASSTGREDQPQHF
TGTGCCAGCAGCACAGGGAGAGAGGATCAGCCCCAGCATTTT
>TRBD1|.|TRBJ2-6|TRBV30|18
CAWTPRGPLLSGANVLTF
TGTGCCTGGACCCCCAGGGGGCCCCTCTTATCTGGGGCCAACGTCCTGACTTTC
>TRBD1|few|TRBJ2-2|TRBV6-1|15
CASIGTVPNTGELFF
TGTGCCAGCATTGGGACAGTACCGAACACCGGGGAGCTGTTTTTT
>.|.|TRBJ1-2|TRBV30|13
CAWSADTLLGYTF
TGTGCCTGGAGTGCGGACACGTTATTAGGCTACACCTTC
>TRBD1|few|TRBJ1-2|TRBV6-1|15
CASRAAGTGAYGYTF
TGTGCCAGCAGGGCAGCCGGGACAGGGGCCTATGGCTACACCTTC
>.|.|TRBJ1-4|TRBV4-1|17
CASSQVPPRGRDEKLFF
TGCGCCAGCAGCCAGGTCCCCCCACGGGGAAGAGATGAAAAACTGTTTTTT
>.|.|TRBJ1-2|TRBV7-2|13
CASSLVGDFPLTF
TGTGCCAGCAGCTTAGTAGGGGACTTTCCCCTCACCTTC
>TRBD1|few|TRBJ1-6|TRBV4-2|16
CASSQDRDRGDSPLHF
TGTGCCAGCAGCCAAGATCGCGACAGGGGAGATTCACCCCTCCACTTT
>TRBD2|.|TRBJ2-1|TRBV9|18
CASSVSPGRTSGTNEQFF
TGTGCCAGCAGCGTCTCCCCGGGACGAACTAGCGGAACTAATGAGCAGTTCTTC
>.|.|TRBJ1-2|TRBV9|15
CASSAGVEPWDGYTF
TGTGCCAGCAGCGCGGGGGTCGAACCCTGGGATGGCTACACCTTC
>TRBD1|.|TRBJ1-1|TRBV4-2|15
CASSQNDREVNEAFF
TGTGCCAGCAGCCAGAACGACAGGGAGGTCAATGAAGCTTTCTTT
>.|.|TRBJ2-5|TRBV5-1|12
CASSFIGETQYF
TGCGCCAGCAGCTTTATCGGGGAGACCCAGTACTTC
>TRBD2|.|TRBJ2-1|TRBV5-1|13
CASSQAGEGEQFF
TGCGCCAGCAGCCAAGCGGGAGAAGGTGAGCAGTTCTTC
>TRBD1|.|TRBJ1-1|TRBV5-1|15
CASSLTGTGSTEAFF
TGCGCCAGCAGCCTTACCGGGACAGGGTCCACTGAAGCTTTCTTT
>.|.|TRBJ1-1|TRBV29-1|13
CSVDTRAGTEAFF
TGCAGCGTTGATACGAGGGCCGGGACTGAAGCTTTCTTT
>TRBD1|.|TRBJ2-5|TRBV6-5|14
CASSGVTGDWTQYF
TGTGCCAGCAGTGGTGTCACAGGGGATTGGACCCAGTACTTC
>.|once|TRBJ1-5|TRBV10-1|13
CASSAQSNQPQHF
TGCGCCAGCAGTGCACAGTCGAATCAGCCCCAGCATTTT
>TRBD2|once|TRBJ2-7|TRBV5-4|17
CASRVVGRGAVGDEQYF
TGTGCCAGCAGGGTTGTGGGGCGGGGGGCCGTTGGGGACGAGCAGTACTTC
>.|few|TRBJ2-2|TRBV11-2|16
CASSLLGAATTGELFF
TGTGCCAGCAGCTTACTGGGGGCGGCCACTACCGGGGAGCTGTTTTTT
>.|once|TRBJ1-2|TRBV6-5|14
CASLRRGFNYGYTF
TGTGCCAGCCTTCGCCGGGGGTTTAACTATGGCTACACCTTC
>.|.|TRBJ1-3|TRBV10-3|11
CANRQSNTIYF
TGTGCCAATCGACAGTCAAACACCATATATTTT
>.|once|TRBJ2-2|TRBV5-1|14
CASSLVSGTGELFF
TGCGCCAGCAGCTTGGTGTCGGGCACCGGGGAGCTGTTTTTT
>TRBD1|.|TRBJ1-5|TRBV4-2|14
CASSPTGGNQPQHF
TGTGCCAGCAGCCCAACAGGGGGCAATCAGCCCCAGCATTTT
>.|.|TRBJ2-7|TRBV27|15
CASRKYWDGSYEQYF
TGTGCCAGCAGGAAATACTGGGACGGCTCCTACGAGCAGTACTTC